The clone carrying this T cell receptor beta chain has just a few counts. Its matching antigen is unknown. This specimen comes from a study of human T cells and chemical hapten exposure. About the research overall: Weekly diphenylcyclopropenone doses were given to patients' scalps across the roughly 25-week study. Among samples, TCR yields varied mainly because of small differences in pooled library volume. Study-level points and caveats: Sensitizing with DPC caused no change in TCRs above 1 in 1000 frequency.

This CDR3 comprises 17 residues. Trimming took 7 bases from V and 1 from J, leaving 20 bases between them. Described time point: pre-sensitization, week 0. Treatment specified: therapeutic diphenylcyclopropenone sensitization with weekly scalp DPC. Each CDR3 protein gets one entry after TCRdb re-called the RACE reads with MiXCR. The repertoire includes some 200,000 distinct CDR3 sequences, 25% to 30% of them detected once, and just under 3% sits in the top ten. This clonotype was sampled from a woman under 40 with alopecia areata. Some clones in this sample may be carry-over from other donors' samples. The starting material was whole blood, obtained in connection with sensitization to the hapten diphenylcyclopropenone (DPC). The J gene is TRBJ1-5, the V gene TRBV12-3 or TRBV12-4; maybe TRBD1 (5 bases). CDR3 in DNA: TGTGCCAGCACCTCCGGGACTCAGGTCATGAGCAATCAGCCCCAGCATTTT. Protein product: CASTSGTQVMSNQPQHF.